This TCR beta chain was sequenced during a study of OX40 agonist ivuxolimab in advanced cancers. Germline CDR1 SGDLS, CDR2 YYNGEE. The CDR3 spans 17 residues. Trimming stripped 4 bases from V and 3 bases from J, with 19 bases between. Sequencing used immunoSEQ multiplex PCR; TCRdb keeps in-frame clones, though not all of them. The sample lists more than 65,000 clones; around 94% were seen once. V is TRBV9 and J is TRBJ1-4; tentative D call: TRBD1 (5 bases). This sequence was found in an adult with an advanced solid tumor such as melanoma, head and neck, liver or kidney cancer. Material: CD4+ or CD8+ T cells sorted from blood, obtained in a trial of the OX40 agonist ivuxolimab. The DNA for the CDR3 is TGTGCCAGCAGCCTCAGTCAGGGCCTCCCCCCTAATGAAAAACTGTTTTTT. Encoded protein: CASSLSQGLPPNEKLFF.